This T cell receptor (beta chain) came from a study of blood T cell repertoires in COVID-19 (dated by TCRdb to about 2020). With respect to the entire study: Samples covering the acute and convalescent phases of COVID-19 were provided by collaborators in the United States, Italy and Spain. The material from the prospective study consisted of cDNA or gDNA derived from T cells, B-cell-depleted T cells, or PBMCs. Subjects who had been exposed to COVID-19, were actively infected with it, or had recovered from it provided the deeply sampled blood TCRbeta repertoires that made up the dataset. The repertoires were released in a freely available public database intended as a resource for research on the immune response to SARS-CoV-2. Samples came from the ongoing ImmuneRACE study (first 160 participants) plus 1,254 subjects from 6 global collaborators. The sample metadata nearly always contained a de-identified subject ID, COVID-19 status, age in years and sex. Where HLA class I and class II types were available, the types were taken from metadata supplied by the sample provider, not from assay-based typing. General study outcomes and caveats: The quantity of clinical and demographic metadata differed by source and by participant and was supplied without curation.

Here V drops 5 bases and J drops 3 bases, and the junction holds 7 bases not matched to any gene. CDR1 and CDR2 were assigned from the germline V gene (reference sequence) as MNHEY and SMNVEV. Taken from cysteine to phenylalanine, the CDR3 has 16 residues. Left in the record is the CDR3 DNA by itself, 48 bases read in frame from the first base. The collaborating institutions used their own protocols to collect whole blood in K2EDTA tubes. For TCRbeta analysis, collaborator samples were shipped as frozen whole blood, as isolated PBMCs, or as DNA extracted from either sample type. As regards this clone: The antigen it recognizes is unknown. Base-call qualities are not available, and no considerably larger clone is one nucleotide away.

TCRbeta CDR3 regions were amplified from genomic DNA using the immunoSEQ Assay, a bias-controlled multiplex PCR. The original pipeline was this. The number of nucleated cells in each sample was estimated by amplification of reference gene primers within the assay. To quantify the absolute abundance of each unique TCRbeta CDR3 rearrangement, sequence reads were collapsed and filtered. For each sample, productive Simpson clonality was calculated as the square root of Simpson's diversity index over productive rearrangements. TCRdb carries this immuneACCESS record with in-frame sequences only. Its versions omit some clonotypes, under half of them owing to an unresolved V gene in the studies checked, with the rest unexplained. Clonal size and the V and J genes are those of that table, whereas D and trimming came from the DNA. This sample holds 100,000 or so clones; about four fifths were observed only once. The top ten constitute approximately 38% of the sample.

Material for sequencing was peripheral blood. The chain is encoded by TRBV27 joined to TRBJ1-6; a stretch of 7 junction bases matches TRBD1. This TCR derives from a man aged 80 or over with acute or convalescent COVID-19. CDR3 loop: CASSPWTGSYNSPLHF. The nucleotide sequence reads TGTGCCAGCAGTCCCTGGACAGGCAGCTATAATTCACCCCTCCACTTT.